The sequence of this T cell receptor beta chain was determined in a study of T cell responses to AZD1222 COVID-19 vaccine. Overall study findings and caveats: The study identified only 6 or 7 AZD1222 recipients as seropositive at baseline.

Germline-derived CDR1 and CDR2 are MGHRA and YSYEKL. The junction had 8 bases not matched to a gene; V was cut back by 3 bases and J by 4 bases. The CDR3 totals 15 residues. Comments on this clone: Its specificity is not known.

Only in-frame clones appear in the TCRdb table, and some are missing; sequencing was by immunoSEQ multiplex PCR. The table has 150,000 to 200,000 clones, approximately 93% seen once. This chain joins TRBV4-1 and TRBJ2-7; TRBD1 matches at 8 bases. Here the sequenced sample was peripheral blood, taken 28 days after the second AZD1222 dose. This TCR derives from an adult who received the AZD1222 COVID-19 vaccine. The CDR3 region is CASSHPGTGMYEQYF. The DNA for the CDR3 is TGCGCCAGCAGCCATCCTGGGACAGGAATGTACGAGCAGTACTTC.